The following is a T cell receptor beta chain sequence with its context. Its target is unknown. TCRdb reprocessed the RACE reads via MiXCR and lists one record per CDR3 protein. The table records about 170,000 distinct CDR3 sequences, around 30% of them present only once. The entry originates in a study of human T cells and chemical hapten exposure. Study-level information: Chiefly women, the patients showed alopecia areata, totalis or universalis. Study-wide points: Positively correlated with patch test score were the counts of PT1 expanded TCRs. Expanded TCRs formed significantly more large CDR3 similarity clusters than controls.

Time point in this sample: patch test 3, about 24 weeks after DPC sensitization. The treatment: therapeutic diphenylcyclopropenone sensitization with weekly scalp DPC. Alopecia patients between 18 and 70 years old and suitable for DPC were used as donors. This TCR was recovered from a woman younger than 30 with alopecia areata. Some clones in this sample may be carry-over from other donors' samples. Sequenced material: whole blood, taken in connection with sensitization to the hapten diphenylcyclopropenone (DPC).

The CDR3 here is CATSITGSYNEQFF. The CDR3 DNA follows: TGTGCCACCAGCATAACAGGGTCCTACAATGAGCAGTTCTTC. The chain carries TRBV15 and TRBJ2-1; the D gene is possibly TRBD1 (6 bases). Germline loops: CDR1 LNHNV, CDR2 YYDKDF (reference sequence). The CDR3 spans 14 residues. Trimming removed 4 bases from V and 1 base from J, with 8 bases in between.